This T cell receptor beta chain comes out of a study of blood T cell repertoires in COVID-19. Study background: From the United States, Italy and Spain came samples of acute and convalescent COVID-19.

Original processing notes: For nucleated cells, counts were estimated from reference gene primer amplification. Measured with immunoSEQ multiplex PCR; TCRdb has only the in-frame clones, and not every one. From that table come the V and J calls and clone size; the DNA was used to work out D and trimming. The sample consists of about 120,000 clones, over 60% of them appearing once. V lost 5 bases and J lost 0; bases outside the gene matches: 11. CDR3 length equals 19 residues. Germline V gives CDR1 SGHTA, CDR2 FQGNSA. The source is a human donor in a cohort sampled during active COVID-19. The V call is TRBV7-2, the J call TRBJ2-6, with 9 positions matching TRBD1. Sequencing input: peripheral blood. The CDR3 reads CASSPAGQGIDSGANVLTF. The CDR3 DNA follows: TGTGCCAGCAGCCCGGCCGGACAGGGGATAGACTCTGGGGCCAACGTCCTGACTTTC.